This T cell receptor beta chain was recovered during a study of CD8+ T cells in alopecia areata. Reverse transcription of extracted RNA yielded cDNA, which provided the sequencing template. Method: immunoSEQ multiplex PCR; TCRdb's copy keeps in-frame clones and lacks some. The sample yields fewer than 250,000 clones, 50% to 65% seen once. The sample in question was CD4+ T cells sorted from blood, obtained at week 0. The sequence was obtained from a human donor with alopecia areata.

The CDR3 DNA follows: TGTGCCAGCGCGCAGGACAGAATCTCCTACGAGCAGTACTTC. Translating gives CASAQDRISYEQYF. The gene calls are TRBV6-5 and TRBJ2-7; tentative D call: TRBD1 (6 bases). V lost 8 bases and J 0 bases, leaving 14 bases between the germline ends. This CDR3 is built from 14 residues. CDR1 and CDR2 (germline): MNHEY, SVGAGI.